A selection of T cell receptor beta chains follows, all from one sample in a study of memory CD4+ T cells and cytomegalovirus serostatus. Generated by immunoSEQ multiplex PCR, the TCRdb table keeps only in-frame clones and is missing some. The table lists about 50,000 clones, 78% of them singletons. Sequencing input: memory CD4+ T cells from blood. Receptors were obtained from an adult in good health and CMV-seronegative. Both conserved end residues are trimmed from each CDR3. Each record gives: V gene, CDR3 length, J gene, CDR3 protein.

V: TRBV7-2
length: 13
J: TRBJ2-2
CDR3: ASRQGLTNTGELF

V: TRBV21-1
length: 15
J: TRBJ1-5
CDR3: ASSKANRQGCNQPQH

V: TRBV23-1
length: 17
J: TRBJ2-7
CDR3: ASSHYFGTSGPRPYEQY

V: TRBV6-5
length: 13
J: TRBJ1-1
CDR3: ASSHPGQGPTEAF

V: TRBV27
length: 12
J: TRBJ2-7
CDR3: ASSRIQGNSEQY

V: TRBV28
length: 11
J: TRBJ1-1
CDR3: ASRNFGDTEAF

V: TRBV11-2
length: 10
J: TRBJ2-7
CDR3: ASSLQGHEQY

V: TRBV10-3
length: 11
J: TRBJ2-3
CDR3: AIKLPDTDTQY

V: TRBV15
length: 11
J: TRBJ2-7
CDR3: ATSPRPSYEQY

V: TRBV14
length: 10
J: TRBJ2-7
CDR3: ASSQGTYEQY

V: TRBV5-5
length: 10
J: TRBJ1-1
CDR3: ASSLGEGRAF

V: TRBV21-1
length: 15
J: TRBJ2-7
CDR3: ASSKGGSGRPLGEQY

V: TRBV10-3
length: 15
J: TRBJ2-7
CDR3: AISSGTGGPSSYEQY

V: TRBV30
length: 14
J: TRBJ1-2
CDR3: AWDRGQGLGRYGYT

V: TRBV28
length: 10
J: TRBJ1-4
CDR3: ASSLQREKLF

V: TRBV7-9
length: 13
J: TRBJ2-2
CDR3: ASSLHSGNTGELF

V: TRBV11-2
length: 13
J: TRBJ1-2
CDR3: ASSLGQTFNYGYT

V: TRBV18
length: 9
J: TRBJ2-7
CDR3: ASSNDYEQY

V: TRBV4-2
length: 13
J: TRBJ2-3
CDR3: ASSQRDRDTDTQY

V: TRBV18
length: 13
J: TRBJ1-2
CDR3: ASSPPAGARYGYT

V: TRBV15
length: 15
J: TRBJ2-7
CDR3: ATSRDPAGGPAHEQY

V: TRBV30
length: 11
J: TRBJ1-5
CDR3: AWSPRKLEPQH

V: TRBV5-1
length: 11
J: TRBJ2-7
CDR3: ASSPTGVYEQY

V: TRBV5-1
length: 13
J: TRBJ1-3
CDR3: ASSPSGRDGNTIY

V: TRBV6-6
length: 13
J: TRBJ2-7
CDR3: ASSAATGEKNEQY

V: TRBV11-2
length: 12
J: TRBJ1-4
CDR3: ASSRTGGSEKLF

V: TRBV6-5
length: 14
J: TRBJ2-7
CDR3: ASSYNALAGTGEQY

V: TRBV5-4
length: 12
J: TRBJ2-7
CDR3: ASSSTGSYSEQY

V: TRBV28
length: 13
J: TRBJ1-2
CDR3: ASSFSDRANYGYT

V: TRBV2
length: 11
J: TRBJ1-2
CDR3: ASSGDRVDGYT